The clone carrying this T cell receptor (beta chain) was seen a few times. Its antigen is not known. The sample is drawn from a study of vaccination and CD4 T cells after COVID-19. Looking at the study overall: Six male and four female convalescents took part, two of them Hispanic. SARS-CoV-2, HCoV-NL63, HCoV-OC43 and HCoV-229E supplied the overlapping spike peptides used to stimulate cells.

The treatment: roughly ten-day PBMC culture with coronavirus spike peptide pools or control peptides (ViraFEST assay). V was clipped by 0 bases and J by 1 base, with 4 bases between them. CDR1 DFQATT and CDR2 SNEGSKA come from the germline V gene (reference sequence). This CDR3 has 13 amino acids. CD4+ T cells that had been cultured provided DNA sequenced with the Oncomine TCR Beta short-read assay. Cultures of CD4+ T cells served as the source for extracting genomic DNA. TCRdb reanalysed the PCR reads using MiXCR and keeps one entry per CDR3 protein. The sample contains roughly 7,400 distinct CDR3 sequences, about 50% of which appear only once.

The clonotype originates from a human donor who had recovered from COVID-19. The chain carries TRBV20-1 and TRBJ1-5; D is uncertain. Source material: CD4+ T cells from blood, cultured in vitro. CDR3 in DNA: TGCAGTGCTAGAGATCTAAGCAATCAGCCCCAGCATTTT. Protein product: CSARDLSNQPQHF.